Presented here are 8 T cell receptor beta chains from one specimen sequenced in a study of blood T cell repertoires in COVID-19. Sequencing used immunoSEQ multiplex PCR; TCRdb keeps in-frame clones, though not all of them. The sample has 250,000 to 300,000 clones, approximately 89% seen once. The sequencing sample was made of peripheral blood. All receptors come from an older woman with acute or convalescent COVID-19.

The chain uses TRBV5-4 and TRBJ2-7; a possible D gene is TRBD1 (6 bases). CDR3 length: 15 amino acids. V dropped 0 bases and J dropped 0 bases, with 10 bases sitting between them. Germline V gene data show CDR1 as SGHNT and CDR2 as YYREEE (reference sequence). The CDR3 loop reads CASSLERGISYEQYF. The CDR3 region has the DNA TGTGCCAGCAGCTTGGAAAGGGGGATCTCCTACGAGCAGTACTTC.

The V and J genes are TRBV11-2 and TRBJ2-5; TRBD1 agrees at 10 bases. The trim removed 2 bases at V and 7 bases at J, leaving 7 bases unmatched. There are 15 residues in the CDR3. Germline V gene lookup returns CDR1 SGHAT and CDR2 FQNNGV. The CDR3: CASSLSDRGQGTQYF. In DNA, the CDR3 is TGTGCCAGCAGCTTAAGTGACAGGGGGCAGGGGACCCAGTACTTC.

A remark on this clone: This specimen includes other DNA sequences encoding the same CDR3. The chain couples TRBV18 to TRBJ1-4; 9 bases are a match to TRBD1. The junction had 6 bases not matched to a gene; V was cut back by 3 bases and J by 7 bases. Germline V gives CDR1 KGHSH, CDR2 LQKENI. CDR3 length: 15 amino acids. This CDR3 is CASSPPGQGGEKLFF. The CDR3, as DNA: TGTGCCAGCTCACCCCCGGGACAGGGAGGTGAAAAACTGTTTTTT.

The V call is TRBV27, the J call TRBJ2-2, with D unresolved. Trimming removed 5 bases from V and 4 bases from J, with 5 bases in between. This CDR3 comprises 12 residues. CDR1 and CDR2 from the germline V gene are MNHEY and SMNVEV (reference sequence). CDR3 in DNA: TGTGCCAGCAGTCTACTCACCGGGGAGCTGTTTTTT. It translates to CASSLLTGELFF.

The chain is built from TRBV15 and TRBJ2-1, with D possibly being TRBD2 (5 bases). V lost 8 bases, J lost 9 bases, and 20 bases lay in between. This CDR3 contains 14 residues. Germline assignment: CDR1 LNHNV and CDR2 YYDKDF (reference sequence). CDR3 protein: CATSYPGGIGEQFF. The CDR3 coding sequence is TGTGCCACCTCCTACCCCGGAGGAATTGGTGAGCAGTTCTTC.

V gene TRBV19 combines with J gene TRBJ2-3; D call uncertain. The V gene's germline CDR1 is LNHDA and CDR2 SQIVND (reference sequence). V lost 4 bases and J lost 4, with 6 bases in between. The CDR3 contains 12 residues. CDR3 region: CASSTPADTQYF. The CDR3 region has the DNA TGTGCCAGTAGTACCCCAGCAGATACGCAGTATTTT.

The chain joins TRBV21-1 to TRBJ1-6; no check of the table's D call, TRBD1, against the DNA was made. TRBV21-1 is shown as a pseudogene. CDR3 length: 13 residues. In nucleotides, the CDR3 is TGTGCCAGCAGGGGGACAGGGTTGACACCCCTCCACTTT. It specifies CASRGTGLTPLHF.

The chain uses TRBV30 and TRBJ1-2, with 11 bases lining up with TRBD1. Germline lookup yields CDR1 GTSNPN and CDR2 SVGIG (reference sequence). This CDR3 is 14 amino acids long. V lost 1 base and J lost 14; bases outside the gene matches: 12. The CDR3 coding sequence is TGTGCCTGGAGTGCCTCCAGGACAGGGGGCCCGGGTACCTTC. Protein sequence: CAWSASRTGGPGTF.